This section outlines one T cell receptor beta chain sequence together with its context. This entry comes from a study of chemoradiotherapy in HPV16-positive cancers. Method: immunoSEQ multiplex PCR; TCRdb's copy keeps in-frame clones and lacks some. This sample has 8,500 to 10,000 clones; around 80% occur once, and the top ten carry more than 8%. The CDR3 spans 13 residues. Trimming cost V 1 base and J 12 bases, with 15 bases left between them. Germline V gene sequence: CDR1 SGHVS, CDR2 FQNEAQ. The TCR sequence derives from a human donor with HPV-associated anogenital cancer. The rearrangement links TRBV7-8 to TRBJ1-2; D not resolved. This material was collected from a patient who underwent chemoradiotherapy. The CDR3 DNA reads TGTGCCAGCAGCTTAGAAGAGGGCCTGGCAAACACCTTC. Residues: CASSLEEGLANTF.